These 3 T cell receptor beta chains were all obtained from the same sample, sequenced in a study of blood T cell repertoires in COVID-19. Sequencing was performed with immunoSEQ multiplex PCR; in TCRdb, only in-frame clones are kept and a portion is missing. The repertoire consists of some 190,000 clones, with about 83% occurring once and the leading ten covering roughly 3.2%. The sequenced sample consisted of PBMCs or T cells enriched from blood (not recorded which). The receptors here all came from a woman in her 30s who had been exposed to COVID-19.

This rearrangement joins TRBV5-1 to TRBJ2-7; 10 nucleotides line up with TRBD1. Germline V gene sequence: CDR1 SGHRS, CDR2 YFSETQ. With 3 bases clipped from V and 5 bases from J, the junction kept 5 bases outside the gene matches. The CDR3 totals 14 residues. Here the CDR3 reads CASSYRQGANEQYF. The CDR3 DNA reads TGCGCCAGCAGCTACCGACAGGGGGCGAACGAGCAGTACTTC.

The chain recombines TRBV10-2 with TRBJ2-1; D possibly corresponds to TRBD1 (5 bases). V lost 2 bases and J 6 bases, leaving 11 bases between the germline ends. The CDR3 loop spans 14 amino acids. Germline V CDR1 and CDR2: WSHSY, SAAADI. The CDR3 protein is CASSEEYRGNEQFF. The CDR3 nucleotides read TGCGCCAGCAGTGAGGAGTATAGGGGCAATGAGCAGTTCTTC.

The rearrangement links TRBV9 to TRBJ1-1; TRBD1 matches 7 bases. CDR1 and CDR2 from the germline V gene are SGDLS and YYNGEE. With 0 bases clipped from V and 8 bases from J, the junction kept 4 bases outside the gene matches. The CDR3 is 13 residues long. The DNA for the CDR3 is TGTGCCAGCAGCGTAGCTACAGGGGAAGAAGCTTTCTTT. Encoded protein: CASSVATGEEAFF.